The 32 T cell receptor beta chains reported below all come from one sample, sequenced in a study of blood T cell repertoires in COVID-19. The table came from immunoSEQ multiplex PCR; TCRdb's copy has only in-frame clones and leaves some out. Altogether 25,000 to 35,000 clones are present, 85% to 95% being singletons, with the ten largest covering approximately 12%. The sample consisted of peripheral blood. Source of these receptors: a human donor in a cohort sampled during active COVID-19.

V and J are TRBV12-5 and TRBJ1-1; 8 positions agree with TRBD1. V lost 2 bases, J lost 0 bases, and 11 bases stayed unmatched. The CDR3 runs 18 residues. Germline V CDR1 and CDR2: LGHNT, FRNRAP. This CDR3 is CASGLTQTGARMNTEAFF. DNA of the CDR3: TGTGCTAGTGGTTTGACACAGACAGGGGCGCGAATGAACACTGAAGCTTTCTTT.

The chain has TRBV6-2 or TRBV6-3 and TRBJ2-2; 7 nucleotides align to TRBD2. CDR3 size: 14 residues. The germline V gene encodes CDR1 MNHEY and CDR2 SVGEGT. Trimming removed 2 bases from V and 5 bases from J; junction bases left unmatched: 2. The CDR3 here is CASSYQRDTGELFF. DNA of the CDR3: TGTGCCAGCAGTTACCAGCGGGATACCGGGGAGCTGTTTTTT.

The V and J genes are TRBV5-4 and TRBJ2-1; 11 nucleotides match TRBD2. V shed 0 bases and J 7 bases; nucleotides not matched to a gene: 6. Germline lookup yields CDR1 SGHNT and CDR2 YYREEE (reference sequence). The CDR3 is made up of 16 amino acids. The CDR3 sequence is CASSLGRSSGRNEQFF. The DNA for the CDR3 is TGTGCCAGCAGCTTGGGTCGGTCTAGCGGGAGGAATGAGCAGTTCTTC.

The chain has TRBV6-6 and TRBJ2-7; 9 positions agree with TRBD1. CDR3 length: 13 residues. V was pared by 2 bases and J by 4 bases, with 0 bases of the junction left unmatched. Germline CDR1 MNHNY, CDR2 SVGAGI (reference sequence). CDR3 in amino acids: CASSYGTGYEQYF. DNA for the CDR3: TGTGCCAGCAGTTACGGGACAGGGTACGAGCAGTACTTC.

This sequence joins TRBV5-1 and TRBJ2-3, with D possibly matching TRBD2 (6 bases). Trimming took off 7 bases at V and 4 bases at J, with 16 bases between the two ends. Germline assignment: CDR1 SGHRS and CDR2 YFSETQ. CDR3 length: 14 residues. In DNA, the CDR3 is TGCGCCAGCGACCCGGGAGTTGGAGCAGATACGCAGTATTTT. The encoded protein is CASDPGVGADTQYF. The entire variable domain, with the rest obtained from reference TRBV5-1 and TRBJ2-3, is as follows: KAGVTQTPRYLIKTRGQQVTLSCSPISGHRSVSWYQQTPGQGLQFLFEYFSETQRNKGNFPGRFSGRQFSNSRSEMNVSTLELGDSALYLCASDPGVGADTQYFGPGTRLTVL.

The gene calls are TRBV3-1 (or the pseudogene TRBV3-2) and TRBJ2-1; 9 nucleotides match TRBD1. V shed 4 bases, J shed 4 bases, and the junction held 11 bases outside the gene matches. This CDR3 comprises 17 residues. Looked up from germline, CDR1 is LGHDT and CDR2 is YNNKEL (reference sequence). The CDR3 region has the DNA TGTGCCAGCAGCCCGACCCTCGGGGGACAGGGTTACAATGAGCAGTTCTTC. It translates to CASSPTLGGQGYNEQFF.

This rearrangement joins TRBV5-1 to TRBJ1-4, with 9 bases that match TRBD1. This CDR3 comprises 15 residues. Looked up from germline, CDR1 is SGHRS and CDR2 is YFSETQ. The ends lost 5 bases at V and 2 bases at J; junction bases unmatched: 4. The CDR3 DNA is TGCGCCAGCAGAAGGACAGGGGCTACTAATGAAAAACTGTTTTTT. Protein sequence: CASRRTGATNEKLFF.

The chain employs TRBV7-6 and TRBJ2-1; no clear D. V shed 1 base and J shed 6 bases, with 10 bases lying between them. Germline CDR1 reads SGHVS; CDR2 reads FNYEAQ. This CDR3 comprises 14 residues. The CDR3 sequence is CASSLGQLGNEQFF. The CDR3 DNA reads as TGTGCCAGCAGCTTAGGGCAGCTAGGCAATGAGCAGTTCTTC.

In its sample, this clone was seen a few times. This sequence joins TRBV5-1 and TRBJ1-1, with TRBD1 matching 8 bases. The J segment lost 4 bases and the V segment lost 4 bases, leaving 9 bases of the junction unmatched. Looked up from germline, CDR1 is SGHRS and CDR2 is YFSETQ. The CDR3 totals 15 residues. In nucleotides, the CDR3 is TGCGCCAGCAGCCCCCGCATGACAGGGGCCACTGAAGCTTTCTTT. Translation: CASSPRMTGATEAFF. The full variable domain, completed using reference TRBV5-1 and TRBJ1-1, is KAGVTQTPRYLIKTRGQQVTLSCSPISGHRSVSWYQQTPGQGLQFLFEYFSETQRNKGNFPGRFSGRQFSNSRSEMNVSTLELGDSALYLCASSPRMTGATEAFFGQGTRLTVV.

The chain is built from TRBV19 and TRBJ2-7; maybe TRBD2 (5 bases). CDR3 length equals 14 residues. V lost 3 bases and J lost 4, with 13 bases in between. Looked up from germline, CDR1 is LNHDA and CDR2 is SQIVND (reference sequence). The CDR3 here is CASSIFGSGYEQYF. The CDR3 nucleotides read TGTGCCAGTAGTATCTTTGGGAGCGGTTACGAGCAGTACTTC.

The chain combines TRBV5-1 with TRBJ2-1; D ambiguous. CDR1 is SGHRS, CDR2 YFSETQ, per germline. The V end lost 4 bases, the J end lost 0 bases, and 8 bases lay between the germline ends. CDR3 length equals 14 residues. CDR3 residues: CASSLESSYNEQFF. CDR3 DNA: TGCGCCAGCAGCCTTGAGAGCTCCTACAATGAGCAGTTCTTC.

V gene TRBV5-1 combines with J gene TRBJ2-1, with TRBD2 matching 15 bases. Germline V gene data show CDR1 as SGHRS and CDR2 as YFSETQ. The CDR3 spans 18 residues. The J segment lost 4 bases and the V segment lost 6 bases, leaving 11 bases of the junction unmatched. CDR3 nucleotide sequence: TGCGCCAGCACCCCCGGGACTAGCGGGAGGCCCCGTTACAATGAGCAGTTCTTC. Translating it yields CASTPGTSGRPRYNEQFF.

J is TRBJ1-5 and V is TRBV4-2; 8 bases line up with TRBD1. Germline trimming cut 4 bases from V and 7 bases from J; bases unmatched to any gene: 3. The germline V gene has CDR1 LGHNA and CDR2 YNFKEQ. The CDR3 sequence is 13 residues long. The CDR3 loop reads CASSRQGFQPQHF. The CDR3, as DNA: TGTGCCAGCAGCCGACAGGGGTTCCAGCCCCAGCATTTT.

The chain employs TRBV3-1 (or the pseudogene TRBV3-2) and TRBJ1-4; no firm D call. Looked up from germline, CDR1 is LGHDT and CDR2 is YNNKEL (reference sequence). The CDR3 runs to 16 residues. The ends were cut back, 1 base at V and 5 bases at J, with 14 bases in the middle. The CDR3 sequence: CASSQVIGLLNEKLFF. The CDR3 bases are TGTGCCAGCAGCCAAGTGATAGGACTATTAAATGAAAAACTGTTTTTT.

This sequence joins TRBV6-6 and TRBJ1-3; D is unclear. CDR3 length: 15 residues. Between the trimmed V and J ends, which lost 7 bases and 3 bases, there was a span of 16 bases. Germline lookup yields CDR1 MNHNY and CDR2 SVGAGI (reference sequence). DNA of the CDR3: TGTGCCAGCATCGACCGAGAGGGTAATGGAAACACCATATATTTT. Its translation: CASIDREGNGNTIYF.

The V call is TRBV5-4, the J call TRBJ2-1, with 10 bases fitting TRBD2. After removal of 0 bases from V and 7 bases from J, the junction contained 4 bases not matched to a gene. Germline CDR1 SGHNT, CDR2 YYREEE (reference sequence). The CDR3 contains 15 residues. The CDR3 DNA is TGTGCCAGCAGCTTGGGAGGACTAGCGGAAAATGAGCAGTTCTTC. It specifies CASSLGGLAENEQFF.

CDR3 in DNA: TGTGCCAGCAGTCCCAGGCAGGCCACAGATACGCAGTATTTT. Protein sequence: CASSPRQATDTQYF. This chain uses TRBV27 with TRBJ2-3; D gene unclear. This CDR3 is built from 14 residues. The V gene's germline CDR1 is MNHEY and CDR2 SMNVEV (reference sequence). Between the trimmed V and J ends, which lost 5 bases and 2 bases, there was a span of 11 bases.

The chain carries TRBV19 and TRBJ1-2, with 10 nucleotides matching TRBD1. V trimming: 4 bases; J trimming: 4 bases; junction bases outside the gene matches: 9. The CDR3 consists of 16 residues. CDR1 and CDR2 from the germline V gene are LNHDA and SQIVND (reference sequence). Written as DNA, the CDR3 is TGTGCCAGTAGTAACCGGGACAGGGGCCCTAGCTATGGCTACACCTTC. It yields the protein CASSNRDRGPSYGYTF.

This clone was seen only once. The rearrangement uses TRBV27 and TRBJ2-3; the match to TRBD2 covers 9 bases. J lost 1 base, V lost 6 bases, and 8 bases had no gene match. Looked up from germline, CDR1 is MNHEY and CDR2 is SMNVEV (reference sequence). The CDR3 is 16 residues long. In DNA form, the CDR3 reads TGTGCCAGCAGGAGACAGACTAGCGGTCGCACAGATACGCAGTATTTT. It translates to CASRRQTSGRTDTQYF.

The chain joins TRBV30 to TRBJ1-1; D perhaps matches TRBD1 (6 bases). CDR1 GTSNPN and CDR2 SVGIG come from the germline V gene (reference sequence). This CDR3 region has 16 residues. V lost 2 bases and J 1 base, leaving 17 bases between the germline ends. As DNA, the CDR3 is TGTGCCTGGAGTCCTTTCCAGGGGTCTGGGAACACTGAAGCTTTCTTT. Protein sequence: CAWSPFQGSGNTEAFF.

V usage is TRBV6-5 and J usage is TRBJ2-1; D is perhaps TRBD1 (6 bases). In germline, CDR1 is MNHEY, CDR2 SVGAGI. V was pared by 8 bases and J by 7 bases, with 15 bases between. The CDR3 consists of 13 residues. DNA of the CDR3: TGTGCCAGCGTAGCAGGGGTGGGGAATGAGCAGTTCTTC. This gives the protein CASVAGVGNEQFF.

The DNA for the CDR3 is TGCAGCGTTGGGGGGCGGATGAACACTGAAGCTTTCTTT. Translation: CSVGGRMNTEAFF. The genes are TRBV29-1 and TRBJ1-1; possibly TRBD1 for D (6 bases). CDR3 length equals 13 residues. The germline V gene encodes CDR1 SQVTM and CDR2 ANQGSEA. Trimming took 4 bases from V and 0 from J, leaving 9 bases between them. The full variable domain, completed using reference TRBV29-1 and TRBJ1-1, is SAVISQKPSRDICQRGTSLTIQCQVDSQVTMMFWYRQQPGQSLTLIATANQGSEATYESGFVIDKFPISRPNLTFSTLTVSNMSPEDSSIYLCSVGGRMNTEAFFGQGTRLTVV.

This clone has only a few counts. CDR3 sequence (DNA): TGTGCCAGCAGCCGACTCAGGGGCACCGGGGAGCTGTTTTTT. This codes for CASSRLRGTGELFF. V and J are TRBV3-1 (or the pseudogene TRBV3-2) and TRBJ2-2, with a possible D match to TRBD1 (6 bases). Trimming stripped 4 bases from V and 4 bases from J, with 10 bases between. Germline V gives CDR1 LGHDT, CDR2 YNNKEL (reference sequence). This CDR3 spans 14 amino acids.

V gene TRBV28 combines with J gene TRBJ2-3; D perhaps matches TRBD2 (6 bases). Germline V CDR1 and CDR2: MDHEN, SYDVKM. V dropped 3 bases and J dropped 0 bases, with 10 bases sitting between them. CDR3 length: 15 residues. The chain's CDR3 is CASSFGSGSTDTQYF. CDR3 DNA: TGTGCCAGCAGTTTTGGCAGCGGGAGCACAGATACGCAGTATTTT.

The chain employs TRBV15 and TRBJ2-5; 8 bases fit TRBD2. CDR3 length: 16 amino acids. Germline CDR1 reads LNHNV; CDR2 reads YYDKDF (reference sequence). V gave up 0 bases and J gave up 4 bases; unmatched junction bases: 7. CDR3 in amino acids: CATSRDSGLAVETQYF. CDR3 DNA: TGTGCCACCAGCAGAGACTCTGGACTAGCAGTAGAGACCCAGTACTTC.

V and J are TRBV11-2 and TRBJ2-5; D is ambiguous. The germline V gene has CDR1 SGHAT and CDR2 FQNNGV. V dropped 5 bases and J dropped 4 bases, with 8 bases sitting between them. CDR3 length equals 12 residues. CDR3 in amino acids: CASSPQRETQYF. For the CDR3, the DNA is TGTGCCAGCAGCCCCCAGCGAGAGACCCAGTACTTC.

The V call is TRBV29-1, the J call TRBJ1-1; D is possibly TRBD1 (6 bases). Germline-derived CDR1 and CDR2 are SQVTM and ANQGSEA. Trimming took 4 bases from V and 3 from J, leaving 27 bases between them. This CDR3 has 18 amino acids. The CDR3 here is CSVGGRGAGAVMDTEAFF. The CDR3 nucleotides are TGCAGCGTTGGCGGCAGGGGCGCCGGGGCTGTTATGGACACTGAAGCTTTCTTT.

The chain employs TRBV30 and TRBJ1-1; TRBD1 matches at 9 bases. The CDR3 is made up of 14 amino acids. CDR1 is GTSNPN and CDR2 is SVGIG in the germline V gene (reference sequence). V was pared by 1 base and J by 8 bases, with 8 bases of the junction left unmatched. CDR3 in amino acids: CAWSAAGQGSEAFF. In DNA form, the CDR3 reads TGTGCCTGGAGTGCCGCGGGACAGGGTTCCGAAGCTTTCTTT.

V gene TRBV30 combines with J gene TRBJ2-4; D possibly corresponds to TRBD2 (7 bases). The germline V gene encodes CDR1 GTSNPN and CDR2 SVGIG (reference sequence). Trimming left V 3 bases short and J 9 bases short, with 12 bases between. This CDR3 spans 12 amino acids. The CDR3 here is CAWRQGGLIQYF. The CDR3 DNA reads TGTGCCTGGAGACAGGGAGGGCTCATTCAGTACTTC.

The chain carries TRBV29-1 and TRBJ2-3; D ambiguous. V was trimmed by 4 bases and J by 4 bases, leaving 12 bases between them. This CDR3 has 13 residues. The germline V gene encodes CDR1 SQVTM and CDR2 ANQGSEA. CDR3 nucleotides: TGCAGCGTTGTCCCCTCGTCAGCAGATACGCAGTATTTT. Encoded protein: CSVVPSSADTQYF.

CDR3 in amino acids: CASSQGLGTVDSGSDGYTF. The CDR3 DNA follows: TGCGCCAGCAGCCAAGGTCTGGGGACAGTGGATTCTGGATCTGATGGCTACACCTTC. V usage is TRBV4-1 and J usage is TRBJ1-2; TRBD1 aligns across 7 bases. The CDR3 is 19 residues long. V was clipped by 1 base and J by 6 bases; unmatched bases: 20. The V gene's germline CDR1 is MGHRA and CDR2 YSYEKL.

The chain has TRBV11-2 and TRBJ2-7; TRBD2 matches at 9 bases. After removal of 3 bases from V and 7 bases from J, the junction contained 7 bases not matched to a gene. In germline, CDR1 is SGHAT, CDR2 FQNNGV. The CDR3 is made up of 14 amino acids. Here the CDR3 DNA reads TGTGCCAGCAGCTTTTCCGCGGGAGGGAGGGAGCAGTACTTC. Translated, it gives CASSFSAGGREQYF.